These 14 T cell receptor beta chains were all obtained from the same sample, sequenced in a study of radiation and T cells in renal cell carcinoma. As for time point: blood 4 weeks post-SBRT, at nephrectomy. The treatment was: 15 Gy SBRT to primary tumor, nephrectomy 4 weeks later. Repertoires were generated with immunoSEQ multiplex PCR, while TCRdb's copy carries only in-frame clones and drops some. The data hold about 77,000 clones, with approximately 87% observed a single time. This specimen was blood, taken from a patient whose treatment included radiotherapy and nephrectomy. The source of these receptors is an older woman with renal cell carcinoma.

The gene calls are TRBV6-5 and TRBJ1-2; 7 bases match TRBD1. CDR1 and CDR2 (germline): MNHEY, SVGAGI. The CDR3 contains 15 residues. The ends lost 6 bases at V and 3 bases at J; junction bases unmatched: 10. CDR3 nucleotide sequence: TGTGCCAGCAGCCAGACAGGGCGTGGATACTATGGCTACACCTTC. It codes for CASSQTGRGYYGYTF.

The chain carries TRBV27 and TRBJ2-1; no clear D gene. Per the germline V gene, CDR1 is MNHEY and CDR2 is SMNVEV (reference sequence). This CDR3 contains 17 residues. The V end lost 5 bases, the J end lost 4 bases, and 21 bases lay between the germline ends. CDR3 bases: TGTGCCAGCAGTACTGTTGGGGATGCTTGGGGTTACAATGAGCAGTTCTTC. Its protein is CASSTVGDAWGYNEQFF.

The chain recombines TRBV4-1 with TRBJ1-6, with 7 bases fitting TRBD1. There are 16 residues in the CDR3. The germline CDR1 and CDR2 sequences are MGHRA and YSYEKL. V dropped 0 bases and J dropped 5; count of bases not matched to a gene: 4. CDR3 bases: TGCGCCAGCAGCCAAGACGACAGGGATCATAATTCACCCCTCCACTTT. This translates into CASSQDDRDHNSPLHF.

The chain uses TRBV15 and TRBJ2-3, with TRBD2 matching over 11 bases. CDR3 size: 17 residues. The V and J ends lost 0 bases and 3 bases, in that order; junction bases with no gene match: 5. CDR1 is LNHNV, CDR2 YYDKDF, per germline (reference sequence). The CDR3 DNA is TGTGCCACCAGCAGAGACACACTAGCGGGGGTAACAGATACGCAGTATTTT. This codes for CATSRDTLAGVTDTQYF.

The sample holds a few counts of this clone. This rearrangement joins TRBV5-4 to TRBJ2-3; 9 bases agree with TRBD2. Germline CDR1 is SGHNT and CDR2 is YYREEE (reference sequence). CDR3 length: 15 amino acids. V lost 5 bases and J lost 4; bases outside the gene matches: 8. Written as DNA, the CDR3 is TGTGCCAGCAGTATGGGGGGACTAGCAGCAGATACGCAGTATTTT. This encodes CASSMGGLAADTQYF.

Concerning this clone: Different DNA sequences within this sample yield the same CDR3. DNA of the CDR3: TGTGCCAGCAGCGATAGATATGGCTACACCTTC. It translates to CASSDRYGYTF. The chain recombines TRBV7-6 with TRBJ1-2; D remains unclear. The germline V gene encodes CDR1 SGHVS and CDR2 FNYEAQ. CDR3 length: 11 residues. Trimming took 5 bases from V and 5 from J, leaving 6 bases between them. The full variable domain, its missing parts supplied by reference TRBV7-6 and TRBJ1-2, is GAGVSQSPRYKVTKRGQDVALRCDPISGHVSLYWYRQALGQGPEFLTYFNYEAQQDKSGLPNDRFSAERPEGSISTLTIQRTEQRDSAMYRCASSDRYGYTFGSGTRLTVV.

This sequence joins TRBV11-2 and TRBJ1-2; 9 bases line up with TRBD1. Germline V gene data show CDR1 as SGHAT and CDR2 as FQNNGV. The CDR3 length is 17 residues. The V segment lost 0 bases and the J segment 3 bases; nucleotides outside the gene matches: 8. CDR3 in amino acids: CASSLDLIGTGYYGYTF. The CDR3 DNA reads TGTGCCAGCAGCTTAGATCTAATCGGGACAGGGTACTATGGCTACACCTTC.

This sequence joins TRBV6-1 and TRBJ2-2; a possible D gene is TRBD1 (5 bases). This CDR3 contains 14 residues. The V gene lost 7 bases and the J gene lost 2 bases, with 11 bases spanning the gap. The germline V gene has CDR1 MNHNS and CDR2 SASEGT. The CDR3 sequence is CASTGLGNTGELFF. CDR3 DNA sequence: TGTGCCAGCACAGGGCTAGGAAACACCGGGGAGCTGTTTTTT.

Here the CDR3 DNA reads TGTGCCAGCAGTCCCGGCGGGAACACCATATATTTT. Translated, it gives CASSPGGNTIYF. The V call is TRBV28, the J call TRBJ1-3; D not resolved. The V gene lost 5 bases and the J gene lost 7 bases, with 9 bases spanning the gap. Germline V CDR1 and CDR2: MDHEN, SYDVKM. This CDR3 contains 12 residues.

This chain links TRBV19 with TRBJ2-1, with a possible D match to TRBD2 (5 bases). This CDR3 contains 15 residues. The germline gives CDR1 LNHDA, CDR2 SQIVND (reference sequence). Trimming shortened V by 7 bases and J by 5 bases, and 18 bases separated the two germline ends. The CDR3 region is CASKGVGATNNEQFF. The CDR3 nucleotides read TGTGCCAGTAAAGGAGTGGGTGCGACTAACAATGAGCAGTTCTTC.

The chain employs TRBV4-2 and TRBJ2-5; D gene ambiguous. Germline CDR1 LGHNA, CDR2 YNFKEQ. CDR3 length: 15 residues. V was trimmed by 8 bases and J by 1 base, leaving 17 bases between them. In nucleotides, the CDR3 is TGTGCCAGCCGCGCGGACGAGAGGTCCCAAGAGACCCAGTACTTC. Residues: CASRADERSQETQYF.

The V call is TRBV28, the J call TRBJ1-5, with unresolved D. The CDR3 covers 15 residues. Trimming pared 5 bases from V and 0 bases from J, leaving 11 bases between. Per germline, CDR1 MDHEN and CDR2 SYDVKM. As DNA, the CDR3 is TGTGCCAGCAGTCCCCGCGGCGGTAGCAATCAGCCCCAGCATTTT. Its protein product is CASSPRGGSNQPQHF.

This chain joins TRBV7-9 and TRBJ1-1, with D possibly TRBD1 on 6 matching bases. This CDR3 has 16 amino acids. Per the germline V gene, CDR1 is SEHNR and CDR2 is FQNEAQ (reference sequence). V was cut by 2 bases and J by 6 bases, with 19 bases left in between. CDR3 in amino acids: CASSLWHVGGRSEAFF. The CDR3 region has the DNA TGTGCCAGCAGCTTATGGCACGTGGGGGGGCGGTCTGAAGCTTTCTTT.

The CDR3 DNA follows: TGTGCCAGCAGCGTCGGCCGGGCCGCGACAGGGAATTCACCCCTCCACTTT. Its translation: CASSVGRAATGNSPLHF. The V and J genes are TRBV9 and TRBJ1-6, with 7 nucleotides matching TRBD1. The germline gives CDR1 SGDLS, CDR2 YYNGEE. This CDR3 has 17 amino acids. Trimming took 2 bases from V and 7 from J; bases not matched to a gene: 12.